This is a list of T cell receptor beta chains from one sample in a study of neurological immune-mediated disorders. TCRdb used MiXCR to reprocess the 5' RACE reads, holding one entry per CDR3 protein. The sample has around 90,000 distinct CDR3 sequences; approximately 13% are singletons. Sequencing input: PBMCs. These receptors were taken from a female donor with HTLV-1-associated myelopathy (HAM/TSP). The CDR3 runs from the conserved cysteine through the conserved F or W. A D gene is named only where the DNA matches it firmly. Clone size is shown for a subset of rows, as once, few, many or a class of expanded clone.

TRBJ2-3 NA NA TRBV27 TGTGCCAGCAGTTTATTTCAGGGGACGAGGTCAGATACGCAGTATTTT CASSLFQGTRSDTQYF
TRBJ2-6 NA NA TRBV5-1 TGCGCCAGCAGCGTCCCGACTTGGGCCAACGTCCTGACTTTC CASSVPTWANVLTF
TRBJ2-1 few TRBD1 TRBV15 TGTGCTACCAGCAAGCGTTCAGGGGGCGCCTCCTACAATGAGCAGTTCTTC CATSKRSGGASYNEQFF
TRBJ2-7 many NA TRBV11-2 TGTGCCAGCAGCTTAGATAGGGGACGGGGGACCTACGAGCAGTACTTC CASSLDRGRGTYEQYF
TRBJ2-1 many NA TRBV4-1 TGCGCCAGCAGCCCCCGTGCGGGGACAGCTGAGCAGTTCTTC CASSPRAGTAEQFF
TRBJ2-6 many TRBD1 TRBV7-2 TGTGCCAGCAGCTTAGTAGGGGGCCAGATCTCTGGGGCCAACGTCCTGACTTTC CASSLVGGQISGANVLTF
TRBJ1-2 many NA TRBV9 TGTGCCAGCAGCGTAGCGTCAGGGGAGAGAGGCTACACCTTC CASSVASGERGYTF
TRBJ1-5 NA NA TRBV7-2 TGTGCCAGCAGCTACGGGGTGAGAGAAGGACAGCCCCAGCATTTT CASSYGVREGQPQHF
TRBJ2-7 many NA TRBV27 TGTGCCAGCAGGGAGGTTCATCGGGGCGACGAGCAGTACTTC CASREVHRGDEQYF
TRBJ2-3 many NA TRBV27 TGTGCCAGCAGTTTTAGTACAGGGCTGGGAGATACGCAGTATTTT CASSFSTGLGDTQYF